Here is one T cell receptor (beta chain) with its context. As yet, its antigen is unknown. Sequencing was preceded by expansion of antigen-specific CD4+ T cells with viral peptide pools in the ViraFEST assay. Following a roughly 9-day culture, CD4+ T cells were purified. Each vaccine recipient was nucleocapsid antibody negative and had no prior SARS-CoV-2 infection. The data originate from a study of vaccination effects on CD4 cells after COVID-19. V was shortened by 5 bases and J by 3 bases, with 14 bases between the two germline ends. Germline V gene sequence: CDR1 MDHEN, CDR2 SYDVKM. The CDR3 consists of 16 residues. Generated by immunoSEQ multiplex PCR, the TCRdb table keeps only in-frame clones and is missing some. The table shows 50,000 to 60,000 clones, with roughly 70% occurring only once.

The receptor was derived from a human donor who received a COVID-19 vaccine. Specimen: CD4+ T cells from PBMCs cultured with SARS-CoV-2 spike peptides, collected before COVID-19 vaccination. This rearrangement joins TRBV28 to TRBJ2-6; D is unclear. The CDR3 here is CASSPESVFGANVLTF. The DNA of the CDR3 is TGTGCCAGCAGTCCGGAGAGCGTCTTTGGGGCCAACGTCCTGACTTTC.